The 8 T cell receptor beta chains in this list originate from one sample, sequenced in a study of T cell responses to AZD1222 COVID-19 vaccine. Produced via immunoSEQ multiplex PCR; TCRdb's table is partial and in-frame only. The sample has about 120,000 clones; around 90% are singletons. Sequencing was performed on peripheral blood, taken on day 0 of AZD1222 vaccination. Receptors originate from an adult in good health.

CDR3 in amino acids: CASSENRDNEQFF. In DNA, the CDR3 is TGTGCCAGCAGTGAGAACAGGGACAATGAGCAGTTCTTC. The rearrangement joins TRBV6-1 to TRBJ2-1; the D gene is possibly TRBD1 (6 bases). The CDR3 covers 13 residues. Germline V lookup: CDR1 MNHNS, CDR2 SASEGT. V was shortened by 3 bases and J by 5 bases, with 8 bases between the two germline ends.

The rearrangement uses TRBV4-3 and TRBJ1-2, with 9 bases that match TRBD1. Germline trimming cut 0 bases from V and 5 bases from J; bases unmatched to any gene: 4. The CDR3 sequence is 15 residues long. Germline V gene data show CDR1 as LGHNA and CDR2 as YSLEER. The CDR3 DNA follows: TGCGCCAGCAGCCAAGATCGCGGGACAGGGTATGGCTACACCTTC. This encodes CASSQDRGTGYGYTF.

The chain joins TRBV6-1 to TRBJ2-7; TRBD1 is a possible D gene (6 bases). With 2 bases removed from V and 3 bases from J, the gap between germline ends came to 17 bases. The CDR3 runs 16 residues. Germline V gene sequence: CDR1 MNHNS, CDR2 SASEGT. This chain's CDR3 is CASSEPTRGAYYEQYF. The CDR3 DNA sequence: TGTGCCAGCAGTGAACCCACCAGGGGTGCCTACTACGAGCAGTACTTC.

The V and J genes are TRBV6-2 or TRBV6-3 and TRBJ1-1; D might be TRBD1 (5 bases). Germline loops: CDR1 MNHEY, CDR2 SVGEGT. The CDR3 is made up of 16 amino acids. The V end lost 3 bases, the J end lost 4 bases, and 18 bases lay between the germline ends. CDR3 coding DNA: TGTGCCAGCAGTTATGCCGGAGGGGCGCCGGGCACTGAAGCTTTCTTT. Translation gives CASSYAGGAPGTEAFF.

The chain is built from TRBV7-2 and TRBJ1-2, with D possibly TRBD1 on 5 matching bases. The V and J ends lost 5 bases and 3 bases respectively, with 13 bases between them. The CDR3 totals 14 residues. The germline CDR1 and CDR2 sequences are SGHTA and FQGNSA. The CDR3 protein is CASSRGGTDYGYTF. In nucleotides, the CDR3 is TGTGCCAGCAGCCGGGGGGGGACCGACTATGGCTACACCTTC.

The chain carries TRBV18 and TRBJ1-5, with TRBD1 as a possible D gene (6 bases). Trimming shortened V by 5 bases and J by 2 bases, and 22 bases separated the two germline ends. The CDR3 runs 18 residues. CDR1 is KGHSH, CDR2 LQKENI, per germline. CDR3: CASSVRQASPGGNQPQHF. The CDR3 coding sequence is TGTGCCAGCTCAGTCCGACAGGCTTCCCCAGGTGGCAATCAGCCCCAGCATTTT.

The chain employs TRBV6-2 or TRBV6-3 and TRBJ2-7; D perhaps matches TRBD1 (5 bases). Germline loops: CDR1 MNHEY, CDR2 SVGEGT. The CDR3 is made up of 16 amino acids. The ends were cut back, 4 bases at V and 0 bases at J, with 16 bases in the middle. CDR3 region: CASSSRIWGSSYEQYF. The CDR3 coding sequence is TGTGCCAGCAGTTCTAGGATTTGGGGCAGCTCCTACGAGCAGTACTTC.

V gene TRBV5-6 combines with J gene TRBJ1-1; D gene uncertain. The V gene's germline CDR1 is SGHDT and CDR2 YYEEEE. Trimming took 0 bases from V and 4 from J, leaving 16 bases between them. This CDR3 has 16 residues. Here the CDR3 DNA reads TGTGCCAGCAGCTTGGGGTCGGGCGACGGAGGCACTGAAGCTTTCTTT. Amino acids: CASSLGSGDGGTEAFF.